This is a list of T cell receptor beta chains from one sample in a study of cytomegalovirus exposure and HLA in healthy donors. Profiling relied on immunoSEQ multiplex PCR, and the TCRdb table lists in-frame clones only, not all of them. The table has approximately 88,000 clones, about 84% seen once. The sample consisted of PBMCs. These receptors were taken from a young man in good health and CMV-seronegative. The CDR3 runs from the conserved cysteine through the conserved F or W. D genes are given only for firm matches. Expanded clones get a size class; other rows say once, few or many, or leave the size out.

V	J	size	D	CDR3	DNA
TRBV4-1	TRBJ1-2	few	TRBD1	CASSQAGTGQGALRGYTF	TGCGCCAGCAGCCAAGCCGGAACGGGACAGGGGGCCCTCCGTGGCTACACCTTC
TRBV15	TRBJ2-7	.	.	CATSELQGGEQYF	TGTGCCACCAGCGAACTACAGGGGGGGGAGCAGTACTTC
TRBV4-2	TRBJ2-2	once	TRBD2	CASSQEGTSGDYTGELFF	TGTGCCAGCAGCCAAGAAGGTACTAGCGGGGACTACACCGGGGAGCTGTTTTTT
TRBV30	TRBJ2-3	.	TRBD1	CAWRGGTRQYF	TGTGCCTGGCGAGGGGGCACGCGGCAGTATTTT
TRBV5-4	TRBJ1-3	few	.	CASSPTRGSGNTIYF	TGTGCCAGCAGCCCGACCCGGGGCTCTGGAAACACCATATATTTT
TRBV5-6	TRBJ2-1	.	.	CASSSLEEQFF	TGTGCCAGCAGCTCCTTGGAGGAGCAGTTCTTC
TRBV6-5	TRBJ2-7	.	TRBD1	CASLKTGAYEQYF	TGTGCCAGCCTTAAAACAGGGGCCTACGAGCAGTACTTC
TRBV12-5	TRBJ1-1	.	.	CASALAQNTEAFF	TGTGCTAGTGCGTTAGCTCAAAACACTGAAGCTTTCTTT
TRBV4-2	TRBJ2-1	.	TRBD2	CASSQEASGSSYNEQFF	TGTGCCAGCAGCCAAGAGGCTAGCGGGAGCTCCTACAATGAGCAGTTCTTC
TRBV18	TRBJ2-3	.	TRBD2	CASSPDLGSGGSTDTQYF	TGTGCCAGCTCACCGGACTTAGGTAGCGGGGGATCCACAGATACGCAGTATTTT
TRBV10-1	TRBJ2-6	.	.	CASSPGSGANVLTF	TGCGCCAGCAGTCCAGGCTCGGGGGCCAACGTCCTGACTTTC
TRBV11-2	TRBJ2-5	.	.	CASSLAHELVETQYF	TGTGCCAGCAGCTTAGCCCATGAGCTAGTGGAGACCCAGTACTTC
TRBV12-5	TRBJ2-5	.	.	CASGLDRSETQYF	TGTGCTAGTGGTTTGGACAGATCGGAGACCCAGTACTTC
TRBV7-6	TRBJ2-7	.	.	CASSLVGWGEHYEQYF	TGTGCCAGCAGCTTAGTGGGTTGGGGGGAGCACTACGAGCAGTACTTC
TRBV5-1	TRBJ2-1	.	TRBD2	CASSLTRTSGGYNEQFF	TGCGCCAGCAGCTTGACTCGGACTAGCGGGGGCTACAATGAGCAGTTCTTC
TRBV7-8	TRBJ1-6	.	TRBD1	CASSRSYTGDNSPLHF	TGTGCCAGCAGCCGCTCATACACAGGGGATAATTCACCCCTCCACTTT
TRBV7-2	TRBJ1-3	.	.	CASSPNPGGGTVYF	TGTGCCAGCAGCCCTAACCCCGGGGGAGGGACGGTATATTTT
TRBV10-3	TRBJ2-3	.	TRBD2	CAITSDWGGTDTQYF	TGTGCCATCACCTCGGACTGGGGGGGAACAGATACGCAGTATTTT
TRBV10-3	TRBJ1-1	.	.	CAISESAGTEAFF	TGTGCCATCAGTGAGTCCGCGGGGACTGAAGCTTTCTTT
TRBV2	TRBJ1-4	once	TRBD1	CASTDRVHEKLFF	TGTGCCAGCACAGACAGGGTGCATGAAAAACTGTTTTTT
TRBV18	TRBJ1-6	.	.	CASSPQEQGKLVNSPLHF	TGTGCCAGCTCACCTCAGGAGCAGGGAAAACTGGTTAATTCACCCCTCCACTTT
TRBV4-1	TRBJ1-1	.	TRBD1	CASSRQGGTEAFF	TGCGCCAGCAGCCGACAGGGAGGCACTGAAGCTTTCTTT
TRBV27	TRBJ2-1	.	.	CASSSRSSSYNEQFF	TGTGCCAGCAGTTCCAGGTCGAGCTCCTACAATGAGCAGTTCTTC
TRBV5-4	TRBJ1-1	few	.	CASSQGQNTEAFF	TGTGCCAGCAGCCAGGGACAGAACACTGAAGCTTTCTTT
TRBV2	TRBJ1-1	.	TRBD1	CASRGQGVSTEAFF	TGTGCCAGCAGGGGACAGGGAGTTTCAACTGAAGCTTTCTTT
TRBV7-2	TRBJ1-2	.	.	CASSEGLTGSYGYTF	TGTGCCAGCAGCGAAGGCCTAACCGGGAGCTATGGCTACACCTTC
TRBV27	TRBJ2-7	.	.	CASPFSLYEQYF	TGTGCCAGTCCATTCTCGTTGTACGAGCAGTACTTC
TRBV19	TRBJ2-1	.	.	CASSIVQGRDEQFF	TGTGCCAGTAGTATAGTTCAGGGGCGGGATGAGCAGTTCTTC
TRBV9	TRBJ2-1	.	TRBD2	CASSPRDYNNEQFF	TGTGCCAGCAGCCCGCGGGACTACAACAATGAGCAGTTCTTC
TRBV5-1	TRBJ2-5	.	TRBD1	CASSLSVTGSETQYF	TGCGCCAGCAGCTTGTCGGTGACAGGGTCGGAGACCCAGTACTTC
TRBV11-3	TRBJ1-1	.	.	CASSLGGPMGTEAFF	TGTGCCAGCAGCCTAGGGGGGCCAATGGGCACTGAAGCTTTCTTT
TRBV5-4	TRBJ2-7	.	.	CASSSHPYSEQYF	TGTGCCAGCAGCTCGCATCCGTATAGCGAGCAGTACTTC
TRBV6-1	TRBJ1-2	.	.	CASSGQFYGYTF	TGTGCCAGCAGTGGGCAGTTCTATGGCTACACCTTC
TRBV29-1	TRBJ2-7	.	TRBD2	CSLKGPMRGSF	TGCAGCCTGAAGGGGCCCATGCGGGGGTCTTTC
TRBV5-1	TRBJ1-5	.	.	CASSFEGGNQPQHF	TGCGCCAGCAGCTTCGAAGGCGGGAATCAGCCCCAGCATTTT
TRBV11-2	TRBJ2-7	.	TRBD2	CASSLDGSGGASYYEQYF	TGTGCCAGCAGCTTAGACGGGAGCGGGGGGGCCTCCTACTACGAGCAGTACTTC
TRBV10-3	TRBJ1-3	.	.	CATLTGGHAGNTIYF	TGTGCCACCCTAACGGGGGGGCATGCTGGAAACACCATATATTTT
TRBV7-8	TRBJ1-1	once	.	CASTQQLDTEAFF	TGTGCCAGCACCCAACAGTTGGACACTGAAGCTTTCTTT
TRBV13	TRBJ1-2	.	.	CASSSGDTPTYGYTF	TGTGCCAGCAGTTCCGGGGACACCCCCACTTATGGCTACACCTTC
TRBV30	TRBJ1-6	once	.	CAWARVSPLHF	TGTGCCTGGGCCAGGGTATCACCCCTCCACTTT
TRBV27	TRBJ2-3	.	.	CASSLRDTQYF	TGTGCCAGCAGTTTACGAGATACGCAGTATTTT
TRBV5-1	TRBJ1-1	.	.	CASSEQSMNTEAFF	TGCGCCAGCAGCGAACAGTCGATGAACACTGAAGCTTTCTTT
TRBV5-1	TRBJ2-5	medium-sized	.	CASSSGHTKTQYF	TGCGCCAGCAGCTCGGGACACACGAAGACCCAGTACTTC
TRBV18	TRBJ2-7	.	TRBD1	CASSPTGGASVGYEQYF	TGTGCCAGCTCACCGACAGGGGGCGCGTCTGTAGGCTACGAGCAGTACTTC
TRBV27	TRBJ1-1	.	.	CASSLRGWAEAFF	TGTGCCAGCAGTTTACGGGGGTGGGCTGAAGCTTTCTTT
TRBV9	TRBJ2-7	.	TRBD1	CASSVGQGAYEQYF	TGTGCCAGCAGCGTAGGACAGGGGGCCTACGAGCAGTACTTC
TRBV5-6	TRBJ1-1	.	.	CASSHPTGLGTEAFF	TGTGCCAGCAGCCACCCGACAGGCCTCGGGACTGAAGCTTTCTTT
TRBV2	TRBJ2-5	.	.	CASSERESGRGFMMAQYF	TGTGCCAGCAGTGAACGGGAGTCAGGACGGGGTTTTATGATGGCCCAGTACTTC
TRBV5-1	TRBJ1-2	.	.	CASSFGGKDGYTF	TGCGCCAGCAGCTTCGGGGGAAAAGACGGCTACACCTTC
TRBV4-2	TRBJ2-7	.	TRBD2	CASSQDRLAGSSYEQYF	TGTGCCAGCAGCCAAGATCGGCTAGCGGGTAGCTCCTACGAGCAGTACTTC
TRBV7-9	TRBJ1-2	medium-sized	TRBD1	CASSTYTGDHGYTF	TGTGCCAGCAGCACCTACACAGGGGACCATGGCTACACCTTC
TRBV5-1	TRBJ1-3	once	.	CASSLGRTVSGNTIYF	TGCGCCAGCAGCTTGGGGCGGACAGTCTCTGGAAACACCATATATTTT
TRBV6-1	TRBJ2-7	once	TRBD1	CASSEIGTGWYEQYF	TGTGCCAGCAGTGAAATCGGGACAGGGTGGTACGAGCAGTACTTC